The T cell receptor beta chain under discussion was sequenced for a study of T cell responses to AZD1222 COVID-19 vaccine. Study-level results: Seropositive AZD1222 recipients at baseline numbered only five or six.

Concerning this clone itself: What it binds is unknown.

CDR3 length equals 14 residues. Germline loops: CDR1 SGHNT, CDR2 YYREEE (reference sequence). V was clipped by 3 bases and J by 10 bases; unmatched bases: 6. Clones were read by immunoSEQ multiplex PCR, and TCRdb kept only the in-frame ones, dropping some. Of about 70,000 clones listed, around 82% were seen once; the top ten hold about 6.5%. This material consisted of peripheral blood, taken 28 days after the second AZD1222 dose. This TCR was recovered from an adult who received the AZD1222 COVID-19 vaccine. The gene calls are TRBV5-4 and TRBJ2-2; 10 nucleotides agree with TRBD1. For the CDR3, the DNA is TGTGCCAGCAGCTGGCGGGACAGGGGAGAGGAGCTGTTTTTT. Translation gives CASSWRDRGEELFF.